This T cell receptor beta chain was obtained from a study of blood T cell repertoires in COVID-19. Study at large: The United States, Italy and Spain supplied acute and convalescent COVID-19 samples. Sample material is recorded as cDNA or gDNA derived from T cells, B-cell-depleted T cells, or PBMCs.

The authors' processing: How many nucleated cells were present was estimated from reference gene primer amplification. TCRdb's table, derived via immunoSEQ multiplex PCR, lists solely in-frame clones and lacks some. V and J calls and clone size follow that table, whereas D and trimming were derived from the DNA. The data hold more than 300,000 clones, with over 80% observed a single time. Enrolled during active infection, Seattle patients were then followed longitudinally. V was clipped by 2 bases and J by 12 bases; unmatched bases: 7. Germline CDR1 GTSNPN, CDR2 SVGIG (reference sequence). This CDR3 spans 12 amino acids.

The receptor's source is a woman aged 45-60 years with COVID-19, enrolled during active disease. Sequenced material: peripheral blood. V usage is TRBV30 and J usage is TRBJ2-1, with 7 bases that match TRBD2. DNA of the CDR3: TGTGCCTGGAGTATCGGGCGGGAGTCGCAGTTCTTC. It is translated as CAWSIGRESQFF.